A single sample is the source of the 9 T cell receptor beta chains below, sequenced in a study of siplizumab effects on memory and regulatory T cells (dated by TCRdb to the late 2010s). The library was generated by the immunoSEQ multiplex PCR assay. TCRdb provides this immuneACCESS table in a form limited to in-frame rearrangements. Some clones are lacking; in checked studies, under half of them reflect an unresolved V gene, and why the rest are absent is not known. The sample table records tens of thousands of clones; around 94% of these occur just once. Around 0.31% of the sample is taken by the ten largest. Material for sequencing was non-Treg CD4+ T cells sorted from blood. The cell subset or site label, read with the paper, signifies: FACS-sorted unstimulated CD4+ non-regulatory T cells. The receptors derive from a human donor in good health.

The chain has TRBV11-3 and TRBJ2-7, with D perhaps TRBD2 (5 bases). Trimming took 2 bases from V and 2 from J, leaving 16 bases between them. The CDR3 has 16 amino acids. Germline V gives CDR1 SGHNT, CDR2 YENEEA. The CDR3 region has the DNA TGTGCCAGCAGCTTAACCGTCGGGATTCGAACCTACGAGCAGTACTTC. Translating gives CASSLTVGIRTYEQYF.

This clone was picked up a small number of times. The rearrangement joins TRBV18 to TRBJ1-1, with D unclear. Germline V CDR1 and CDR2: KGHSH, LQKENI. V lost 2 bases, J lost 3 bases, and 7 bases lay in between. This CDR3 has 13 residues. The CDR3 region has the DNA TGTGCCAGCTCACCAAACCGGGACACTGAAGCTTTCTTT. Its translation: CASSPNRDTEAFF. The full variable domain, completed using reference TRBV18 and TRBJ1-1, is NAGVMQNPRHLVRRRGQEARLRCSPMKGHSHVYWYRQLPEEGLKFMVYLQKENIIDESGMPKERFSAEFPKEGPSILRIQQVVRGDSAAYFCASSPNRDTEAFFGQGTRLTVV.

The chain uses TRBV15 and TRBJ1-2, with TRBD1 identical over 11 bases. Germline V gives CDR1 LNHNV, CDR2 YYDKDF (reference sequence). The CDR3 spans 14 residues. Losses at the gene ends were 2 bases for V and 6 bases for J; bases not matched to a gene: 2. The CDR3 spells CATSRPGQGDGYTF. CDR3 nucleotides: TGTGCCACCAGCAGACCGGGACAGGGGGATGGCTACACCTTC.

The chain has TRBV6-5 and TRBJ2-1; 10 nucleotides agree with TRBD1. With V trimmed by 11 bases and J by 7 bases, 11 bases remained unmatched. The CDR3 runs 14 residues. Germline-derived CDR1 and CDR2 are MNHEY and SVGAGI. CDR3 region: CAAEPGQGRNEQFF. The CDR3 DNA follows: TGTGCCGCCGAACCGGGACAGGGGAGGAATGAGCAGTTCTTC.

V gene TRBV6-1 combines with J gene TRBJ2-5; D perhaps matches TRBD1 (5 bases). V gave up 5 bases and J gave up 5 bases, with 9 bases separating them. There are 12 residues in the CDR3. The V gene's germline CDR1 is MNHNS and CDR2 SASEGT. This chain's CDR3 is CASSQGVETQYF. The CDR3 coding sequence is TGTGCCAGCAGTCAGGGTGTGGAGACCCAGTACTTC.

The chain is built from TRBV30 and TRBJ1-3; the match to TRBD1 covers 8 bases. The CDR3 consists of 13 residues. Losses at the gene ends were 3 bases for V and 4 bases for J; bases not matched to a gene: 2. Looked up from germline, CDR1 is GTSNPN and CDR2 is SVGIG (reference sequence). For the CDR3, the DNA is TGTGCCTGGAGGCAGGGGGCAGGAAACACCATATATTTT. This codes for CAWRQGAGNTIYF.

The rearrangement links TRBV7-9 to TRBJ1-5; no firm D call. With 2 bases removed from V and 9 bases from J, the gap between germline ends came to 8 bases. This CDR3 has 12 residues. CDR1 and CDR2 (germline): SEHNR, FQNEAQ (reference sequence). The CDR3 coding sequence is TGTGCCAGCAGCTTATCTTCCACGCCCCAGCATTTT. This gives the protein CASSLSSTPQHF.

This sequence joins TRBV19 and TRBJ2-7; 11 positions match TRBD2. CDR3 size: 15 residues. Germline V gene data show CDR1 as LNHDA and CDR2 as SQIVND (reference sequence). Unmatched junction bases numbered 3, after V lost 4 bases and J lost 1 base. In DNA form, the CDR3 reads TGTGCCAGTAGTAAAAGACTAGCGGGATCCTACGAGCAGTACTTC. Protein: CASSKRLAGSYEQYF.

V usage is TRBV5-8 and J usage is TRBJ1-2, with unresolved D. Trimming shortened V by 4 bases and J by 4 bases, and 8 bases separated the two germline ends. Germline V CDR1 and CDR2: SGHTS, YDEGEE. The CDR3 is made up of 12 amino acids. CDR3: CASSRSLYGYTF. As DNA, the CDR3 is TGTGCCAGCAGCCGGAGCCTCTATGGCTACACCTTC.